These 21 T cell receptor beta chains came from one sample sequenced in a study of cytomegalovirus exposure and HLA in healthy donors. Amplification used 60 Vbeta primers and 13 Jbeta primers. The repertoire was sequenced with immunoSEQ multiplex PCR; TCRdb's copy has only in-frame clones and lacks some. The sample lists about 150,000 clones, 73% occurring once. The sequencing sample was made of PBMCs. These TCRs come from a young woman in good health and CMV-seronegative.

The CDR3 DNA follows: TGTGCCAGCAGTTTCCCGGGGGGAACAGATACGCAGTATTTT. It codes for CASSFPGGTDTQYF. The gene calls are TRBV28 and TRBJ2-3; 7 bases match TRBD2. J gave up 3 bases and V 3 bases, and 3 bases lay outside the gene matches. From germline, CDR1 is MDHEN and CDR2 SYDVKM. The CDR3 covers 14 residues. The full variable domain, in which reference TRBV28 and TRBJ2-3 provide the parts outside the CDR3, is DVKVTQSSRYLVKRTGEKVFLECVQDMDHENMFWYRQDPGLGLRLIYFSYDVKMKEKGDIPEGYSVSREKKERFSLILESASTNQTSMYLCASSFPGGTDTQYFGPGTRLTVL.

The gene calls are TRBV14 and TRBJ2-2; 8 bases are shared with TRBD1. This CDR3 has 14 amino acids. Losses at the gene ends were 4 bases for V and 8 bases for J; bases not matched to a gene: 6. Per germline, CDR1 SGHDN and CDR2 FVKESK. In nucleotides, the CDR3 is TGTGCCAGCAGCCTGGACAGGGCAGCGGGGGAGCTGTTTTTT. This gives the protein CASSLDRAAGELFF.

The chain joins TRBV6-5 to TRBJ2-2; no firm D call. Looked up from germline, CDR1 is MNHEY and CDR2 is SVGAGI. This CDR3 region has 16 residues. Trimming left V 2 bases short and J 4 bases short, with 14 bases between. In DNA, the CDR3 is TGTGCCAGCAGTTACAGCCAGGATGGTCCCACCGGGGAGCTGTTTTTT. Amino acid sequence: CASSYSQDGPTGELFF.

This sequence joins TRBV5-4 and TRBJ2-3; D ambiguous. Germline V gene lookup returns CDR1 SGHNT and CDR2 YYREEE (reference sequence). V lost 4 bases to trimming and J lost 3 bases, with 18 bases between them. This CDR3 spans 16 amino acids. The CDR3 here is CASSPLLERRTDTQYF. CDR3 sequence (DNA): TGTGCCAGCAGCCCCTTACTGGAGCGAAGGACAGATACGCAGTATTTT.

The CDR3 sequence is CAWRGTGKDGYTF. Written as DNA, the CDR3 is TGTGCCTGGAGGGGGACAGGGAAGGATGGCTACACCTTC. The chain has TRBV30 and TRBJ1-2, with TRBD1 identical over 9 bases. Germline lookup yields CDR1 GTSNPN and CDR2 SVGIG (reference sequence). Losses at the gene ends were 3 bases for V and 6 bases for J; bases not matched to a gene: 5. The CDR3 is 13 amino acids. Supplemented by reference TRBV30 and TRBJ1-2, the full variable domain reads SQTIHQWPATLVQPVGSPLSLECTVEGTSNPNLYWYRQAAGRGLQLLFYSVGIGQISSEVPQNLSASRPQDRQFILSSKKLLLSDSGFYLCAWRGTGKDGYTFGSGTRLTVV.

The V call is TRBV5-1, the J call TRBJ2-1, with 9 bases matching TRBD1. CDR1 is SGHRS and CDR2 is YFSETQ in the germline V gene. The trim removed 0 bases at V and 4 bases at J, leaving 2 bases unmatched. There are 15 residues in the CDR3. CDR3 sequence reads: CASSLEDRGYNEQFF. The DNA for the CDR3 is TGCGCCAGCAGCTTGGAAGACAGGGGGTACAATGAGCAGTTCTTC.

This chain uses TRBV2 with TRBJ2-2; D uncertain. The CDR3 extends over 13 amino acids. Germline V CDR1 and CDR2: SNHLY, FYNNEI. V was cut by 5 bases and J by 3 bases, with 7 bases left in between. CDR3 residues: CASSYTHTGELFF. CDR3 nucleotide sequence: TGTGCCAGCAGTTATACTCACACCGGGGAGCTGTTTTTT.

This clone appeared a few times. The chain combines TRBV6-5 with TRBJ1-1; no clear D gene. The germline gives CDR1 MNHEY, CDR2 SVGAGI. The CDR3 is made up of 15 amino acids. The germline V and J ends were trimmed by 2 bases and 0 bases, with 10 bases remaining between them. CDR3 nucleotides: TGTGCCAGCAGTTACCCCTTAGTAGTGAACACTGAAGCTTTCTTT. Its translation: CASSYPLVVNTEAFF.

The chain has TRBV6-1 and TRBJ1-1; the D gene is possibly TRBD1 (5 bases). The CDR3 contains 13 residues. CDR1 and CDR2 (germline): MNHNS, SASEGT. Trimming shortened V by 5 bases and J by 8 bases, and 15 bases separated the two germline ends. The CDR3 here is CASSPQGGPEAFF. CDR3 nucleotides: TGTGCCAGCAGTCCTCAGGGAGGGCCGGAAGCTTTCTTT.

The CDR3: CASSKGTSGGGGQFF. The CDR3 DNA is TGTGCCAGTAGTAAGGGGACTAGCGGGGGGGGCGGGCAGTTCTTC. The V call is TRBV19, the J call TRBJ2-1; TRBD2 matches 16 bases. V shed 4 bases, J shed 12 bases, and the junction held 6 bases outside the gene matches. This CDR3 has 15 amino acids. Germline lookup yields CDR1 LNHDA and CDR2 SQIVND (reference sequence).

The V and J genes are TRBV19 and TRBJ2-3, with 8 bases lining up with TRBD2. Per germline, CDR1 LNHDA and CDR2 SQIVND (reference sequence). J lost 0 bases, V lost 6 bases, and 8 bases had no gene match. The CDR3 contains 16 residues. CDR3 protein: CASSPRGRPSTDTQYF. DNA for the CDR3: TGTGCCAGTAGCCCCCGCGGGAGGCCTAGCACAGATACGCAGTATTTT.

With respect to this clone: The same CDR3 is also encoded by other DNA sequences in this sample. The chain joins TRBV6-1 to TRBJ2-1; 9 bases agree with TRBD2. The V gene's germline CDR1 is MNHNS and CDR2 SASEGT. The V segment lost 2 bases and the J segment 1 base; nucleotides outside the gene matches: 0. The CDR3 sequence is 15 residues long. Here the CDR3 DNA reads TGTGCCAGCAGTGAACTAGCGGGGTCCTACAATGAGCAGTTCTTC. It yields the protein CASSELAGSYNEQFF.

The rearrangement links TRBV5-4 to TRBJ2-5; no firm D call. TRBJ2-7 explains the end of the DNA better; the J call may be wrong. This CDR3 has 15 amino acids. The germline gives CDR1 SGHNT, CDR2 YYREEE (reference sequence). Here the CDR3 DNA reads TGTGCCAGCAGCCCCCCAGGTCTAAGCTCCTACGAGCAGTACTTC. The encoded protein is CASSPPGLSSYEQYF.

The chain carries TRBV11-3 and TRBJ1-6; D call uncertain. The CDR3 consists of 15 residues. V was shortened by 1 base and J by 7 bases, with 11 bases between the two germline ends. Germline V gene sequence: CDR1 SGHNT, CDR2 YENEEA. The chain's CDR3 is CASSLGGNNNSPLHF. CDR3 in DNA: TGTGCCAGCAGCTTAGGAGGGAACAACAATTCACCCCTCCACTTT.

The rearrangement joins TRBV29-1 to TRBJ1-1, with D perhaps TRBD1 (5 bases). The CDR3 covers 13 residues. V lost 4 bases to trimming and J lost 4 bases, with 13 bases between them. CDR1 is SQVTM and CDR2 is ANQGSEA in the germline V gene. The CDR3 nucleotides are TGCAGCGTTGGTCCGGGGGGGGTCACTGAAGCTTTCTTT. Protein: CSVGPGGVTEAFF.

The rearrangement joins TRBV28 to TRBJ1-4; maybe TRBD1 (6 bases). The V end lost 8 bases, the J end lost 6 bases, and 13 bases lay between the germline ends. The CDR3 loop spans 13 amino acids. The V gene's germline CDR1 is MDHEN and CDR2 SYDVKM. This CDR3 reads CASRGGADEKLFF. The DNA for the CDR3 is TGTGCCAGCCGCGGGGGGGCGGATGAAAAACTGTTTTTT.

This chain uses TRBV28 with TRBJ2-5; weak D call: TRBD2 (6 bases). Trimming cost V 5 bases and J 1 base, with 8 bases left between them. There are 13 residues in the CDR3. Looked up from germline, CDR1 is MDHEN and CDR2 is SYDVKM. CDR3 in amino acids: CASSILAQETQYF. In nucleotides, the CDR3 is TGTGCCAGCAGTATACTAGCCCAAGAGACCCAGTACTTC.

In nucleotides, the CDR3 is TGTGCCAGCAGTCAAGTCCTAGACAGGGGCCGGACCGGGGAGCTGTTTTTT. Amino acid sequence: CASSQVLDRGRTGELFF. This chain connects TRBV27 to TRBJ2-2; TRBD1 agrees at 8 bases. The junction had 13 bases not matched to a gene; V was cut back by 5 bases and J by 5 bases. Germline loops: CDR1 MNHEY, CDR2 SMNVEV (reference sequence). The CDR3 has 17 residues.

CDR3 nucleotides: TGTGCCAGCAGCTTAGGGGGCGACGAGCAGTACTTC. Translation gives CASSLGGDEQYF. V and J are TRBV28 and TRBJ2-7; 7 bases agree with TRBD1. The CDR3 length is 12 residues. The V segment lost 6 bases and the J segment 5 bases; nucleotides outside the gene matches: 4. Germline loops: CDR1 MDHEN, CDR2 SYDVKM.

The CDR3 is CASSSGQGNTEAFF. Here the CDR3 DNA reads TGTGCCAGCAGCTCGGGACAAGGGAACACTGAAGCTTTCTTT. This chain links TRBV27 with TRBJ1-1; D perhaps matches TRBD1 (6 bases). Germline V gives CDR1 MNHEY, CDR2 SMNVEV (reference sequence). Between the trimmed V and J ends, which lost 6 bases and 1 base, there was a span of 12 bases. This CDR3 comprises 14 residues.

The V call is TRBV5-8, the J call TRBJ1-5; 8 positions agree with TRBD1. The junction had 4 bases not matched to a gene; V was cut back by 2 bases and J by 6 bases. CDR1 is SGHTS and CDR2 is YDEGEE in the germline V gene. The length of the CDR3 is 14 residues. The CDR3 DNA is TGTGCCAGCAGCTTCGGACAGGGTGTTCAGCCCCAGCATTTT. This sequence encodes CASSFGQGVQPQHF.